The clone carrying this TCR beta chain is a singleton in its sample. What it recognizes is unknown. This record belongs to a study of OX40 agonist ivuxolimab in advanced cancers. The wider study: Aged about 20 to 80 with a mean of 60 years, they were more than 80% male. Whole-study findings and limits: Relatively little clonal expansion, among the lowest observed, appeared in partial responders at 0.1-3.0 mg/kg. Circulating CD4+ and CD8+ T cells showed clonal expansion by week 6 at 0.1 to 3.0 mg/kg. Low normalized T-cell clonal expansion was also seen in some nonresponders.

TCRdb keeps only in-frame clones here, not all; method: immunoSEQ multiplex PCR. This sample yields 78,000 or so clones, of which approximately 81% are seen a single time; roughly 15% belongs to the top ten. The CDR3 has 16 amino acids. The V gene's germline CDR1 is SGHRS and CDR2 YFSETQ. Trimming took 4 bases from V and 4 from J, leaving 20 bases between them. The source material was CD4+ or CD8+ T cells sorted from blood, sampled in a trial of the OX40 agonist ivuxolimab. This TCR derives from an adult with an advanced solid tumor such as melanoma, head and neck, liver or kidney cancer. The J gene is TRBJ1-2, the V gene TRBV5-1, with a tentative D call TRBD1 (5 bases). Here the CDR3 reads CASSQRTGPKTYGYTF. The CDR3 DNA reads as TGCGCCAGCAGCCAGCGAACGGGACCGAAGACCTATGGCTACACCTTC.